The 3 T cell receptor beta chains in this list originate from one sample, sequenced in a study of T cell responses to AZD1222 COVID-19 vaccine. Data came from immunoSEQ multiplex PCR; TCRdb stores just in-frame clones and leaves some out. The sample contains about 180,000 clones, approximately 92% of which appear only once. The sequencing used peripheral blood, collected 28 days after the second dose of the MenACWY control vaccine. The source is an adult who received the MenACWY meningococcal vaccine as a control.

The V gene is TRBV2, the J gene TRBJ1-5; 7 nucleotides agree with TRBD1. V shed 4 bases, J shed 4 bases, and the junction held 7 bases outside the gene matches. Germline V gene lookup returns CDR1 SNHLY and CDR2 FYNNEI. This CDR3 is 15 amino acids long. CDR3: CASSGSAGGNQPQHF. The DNA for the CDR3 is TGTGCCAGCAGTGGATCGGCAGGGGGGAATCAGCCCCAGCATTTT.

The V gene is TRBV29-1, the J gene TRBJ1-5; TRBD1 matches at 9 bases. The V gene's germline CDR1 is SQVTM and CDR2 ANQGSEA. The CDR3 extends over 13 amino acids. Trimming took 5 bases from V and 4 from J; bases not matched to a gene: 3. The CDR3 sequence is CSVQTGGNQPQHF. The CDR3 DNA reads as TGCAGCGTTCAGACAGGGGGAAATCAGCCCCAGCATTTT. Based on the CDR3 plus reference TRBV29-1 and TRBJ1-5, the full variable domain is SAVISQKPSRDICQRGTSLTIQCQVDSQVTMMFWYRQQPGQSLTLIATANQGSEATYESGFVIDKFPISRPNLTFSTLTVSNMSPEDSSIYLCSVQTGGNQPQHFGDGTRLSIL.

The rearrangement uses TRBV18 and TRBJ1-1; 8 nucleotides match TRBD1. V gave up 4 bases and J gave up 4 bases; unmatched junction bases: 2. The CDR3 has 13 residues. Germline CDR1 reads KGHSH; CDR2 reads LQKENI. Here the CDR3 reads CASSLQGATEAFF. Written as DNA, the CDR3 is TGTGCCAGCTCACTTCAGGGGGCCACTGAAGCTTTCTTT.